This TCR beta chain was found in a study of blood T cell repertoires in COVID-19. Overall study context: From the United States, Italy and Spain came samples of acute and convalescent COVID-19.

V was clipped by 2 bases and J by 5 bases, with 10 bases between them. Germline CDR1 reads LGHDT; CDR2 reads YNNKEL (reference sequence). This CDR3 is 13 amino acids long. Original data processing: Amplification from reference gene primers served as the basis for estimated nucleated cell counts. The method was immunoSEQ multiplex PCR; TCRdb's version includes in-frame clones alone and lacks a portion of them. That table furnishes V, J and clone size, whereas the DNA furnished D and trimming. In the table there are approximately 160,000 clones, around 83% of which are singletons. This clonotype was obtained from a woman aged 45-60 years in a cohort sampled during active or convalescent COVID-19. What was sequenced was peripheral blood. The chain carries TRBV3-1 (or the pseudogene TRBV3-2) and TRBJ2-7; D perhaps matches TRBD1 (6 bases). The CDR3 protein is CASSQPGGDEQYF. As DNA, the CDR3 is TGTGCCAGCAGCCAACCTGGGGGCGACGAGCAGTACTTC.